One sample yielded the 27 T cell receptor beta chains listed below, sequenced in a study of siplizumab effects on memory and regulatory T cells. The data were produced by immunoSEQ multiplex PCR, yet TCRdb's version contains in-frame clones alone and is incomplete. The sample consists of fewer than 120,000 clones, roughly 92% of them appearing once. Sample: CD4+ T cells sorted from blood. These receptors came from a human donor in good health.

This chain connects TRBV2 to TRBJ1-1, with D perhaps matching TRBD1 (6 bases). The germline V gene encodes CDR1 SNHLY and CDR2 FYNNEI. V lost 3 bases, J lost 5 bases, and 13 bases lay in between. The CDR3 covers 14 residues. This chain's CDR3 is CASSDPGGQTEAFF. The CDR3, as DNA: TGTGCCAGCAGTGACCCGGGAGGACAGACTGAAGCTTTCTTT.

The genes are TRBV20-1 and TRBJ1-2, with TRBD1 identical over 7 bases. CDR3 size: 11 residues. Trimming cost V 5 bases and J 7 bases; bases outside gene matches: 4. The V gene's germline CDR1 is DFQATT and CDR2 SNEGSKA (reference sequence). CDR3 nucleotides: TGCAGTGCTCGACAGGGTGGTGGCTACACCTTC. Translated: CSARQGGGYTF.

This rearrangement joins TRBV7-7 to TRBJ2-5; D unresolved. V was trimmed by 1 base and J by 5 bases, leaving 8 bases between them. Germline CDR1 reads SSHAT; CDR2 reads FNYEAQ (reference sequence). The CDR3 length is 13 residues. The CDR3 loop reads CASSLEYSETQYF. The CDR3 bases are TGTGCCAGCAGCTTAGAATATTCGGAGACCCAGTACTTC.

The rearrangement uses TRBV4-1 and TRBJ1-4, with 9 bases that match TRBD1. The CDR3 extends over 13 amino acids. With V trimmed by 8 bases and J by 5 bases, 3 bases remained unmatched. Germline values: CDR1 MGHRA, CDR2 YSYEKL. In nucleotides, the CDR3 is TGCGCCAGCCGGGGGACAGGGAATGAAAAACTGTTTTTT. It codes for CASRGTGNEKLFF.

The chain has TRBV5-6 and TRBJ2-5, with D perhaps TRBD2 (6 bases). The V gene's germline CDR1 is SGHDT and CDR2 YYEEEE. Trimming removed 0 bases from V and 2 bases from J, with 11 bases in between. The CDR3 covers 15 residues. CDR3 DNA: TGTGCCAGCAGCTTGGCAGTTGGGAGGCAAGAGACCCAGTACTTC. Encoded protein: CASSLAVGRQETQYF. The full variable domain, completed using reference TRBV5-6 and TRBJ2-5, is DAGVTQSPTHLIKTRGQQVTLRCSPKSGHDTVSWYQQALGQGPQFIFQYYEEEERQRGNFPDRFSGHQFPNYSSELNVNALLLGDSALYLCASSLAVGRQETQYFGPGTRLLVL.

This clone was seen a single time. The chain employs TRBV28 and TRBJ1-2; D call uncertain. The CDR3 is 11 amino acids. Trimming took 5 bases from V and 8 from J, leaving 9 bases between them. Germline lookup yields CDR1 MDHEN and CDR2 SYDVKM. The CDR3 coding sequence is TGTGCCAGCAGTCCCTCTTCGGGCTACACCTTC. Its translation: CASSPSSGYTF.

V usage is TRBV7-9 and J usage is TRBJ1-4; D is ambiguous. With 3 bases removed from V and 8 bases from J, the gap between germline ends came to 1 base. The CDR3 runs to 10 residues. Germline V gene data show CDR1 as SEHNR and CDR2 as FQNEAQ (reference sequence). CDR3: CASSFEKLFF. Here the CDR3 DNA reads TGTGCCAGCAGCTTCGAAAAACTGTTTTTT.

This chain joins TRBV6-8 and TRBJ1-4; weak D call: TRBD1 (5 bases). This CDR3 contains 14 residues. In germline, CDR1 is MNHGY, CDR2 SAAAGT. The germline V and J ends were trimmed by 2 bases and 8 bases, with 12 bases remaining between them. The CDR3 sequence is CASSYDAGEEKLFF. The CDR3 DNA reads as TGTGCCAGCAGTTACGATGCGGGGGAGGAAAAACTGTTTTTT.

J is TRBJ2-6 and V is TRBV7-9; D is ambiguous. V was clipped by 5 bases and J by 4 bases, with 18 bases between them. The CDR3 extends over 17 amino acids. Per the germline V gene, CDR1 is SEHNR and CDR2 is FQNEAQ (reference sequence). The CDR3 protein is CASSRIIARSGANVLTF. In DNA form, the CDR3 reads TGTGCCAGCAGCCGAATCATAGCCAGATCAGGGGCCAACGTCCTGACTTTC.

The chain joins TRBV7-9 to TRBJ2-7; D is unresolved. The CDR3 extends over 13 amino acids. Trimming took 0 bases from V and 7 from J, leaving 10 bases between them. Germline V gene data show CDR1 as SEHNR and CDR2 as FQNEAQ (reference sequence). CDR3 in DNA: TGTGCCAGCAGCTTAGCGGGTTGGGCGGAGCAGTACTTC. Residues: CASSLAGWAEQYF.

The rearrangement uses TRBV30 and TRBJ2-5, with 9 bases matching TRBD1. Losses at the gene ends were 0 bases for V and 1 base for J; bases not matched to a gene: 3. Germline V gives CDR1 GTSNPN, CDR2 SVGIG (reference sequence). The CDR3 spans 15 residues. CDR3 bases: TGTGCCTGGAGTGTATGGGACAGGGTCCAAGAGACCCAGTACTTC. Its translation: CAWSVWDRVQETQYF.

The chain couples TRBV30 to TRBJ2-7; D uncertain. Germline V gene data show CDR1 as GTSNPN and CDR2 as SVGIG (reference sequence). The CDR3 is 11 residues long. V lost 2 bases, J lost 3 bases, and 5 bases lay in between. The CDR3 sequence is CAWSSNYEQYF. CDR3 bases: TGTGCCTGGAGTTCAAACTACGAGCAGTACTTC.

This clone was detected only once. The rearrangement links TRBV5-4 to TRBJ2-2, with D hard to call. Germline V lookup: CDR1 SGHNT, CDR2 YYREEE (reference sequence). Deletions cut 4 bases from V and 7 bases from J, with 14 bases between. The length of the CDR3 is 14 residues. The DNA for the CDR3 is TGTGCCAGCAGCCTAGAGTTGGGGATCGGGGAGCTGTTTTTT. Its translation is CASSLELGIGELFF.

V gene TRBV6-4 combines with J gene TRBJ1-1; D gene uncertain. The CDR3 spans 13 residues. V lost 2 bases and J lost 0, with 4 bases in between. Germline CDR1 is MRHNA and CDR2 is SNTAGT. DNA of the CDR3: TGTGCCAGCAGTGACGGATTGAACACTGAAGCTTTCTTT. Its translation: CASSDGLNTEAFF.

The genes are TRBV10-3 and TRBJ2-1, with D possibly TRBD2 on 5 matching bases. The CDR3 consists of 14 residues. Germline V lookup: CDR1 ENHRY, CDR2 SYGVKD. Between the trimmed V and J ends, which lost 6 bases and 2 bases, there was a span of 11 bases. CDR3 in amino acids: CAISPSGAYNEQFF. Here the CDR3 DNA reads TGTGCCATCAGCCCCTCCGGGGCCTACAATGAGCAGTTCTTC.

The CDR3 protein is CASSSPGGDYTF. CDR3 DNA: TGTGCCAGCAGTTCACCAGGGGGTGACTACACCTTC. The chain links TRBV28 to TRBJ1-2; TRBD1 aligns across 7 bases. This CDR3 is 12 amino acids long. CDR1 and CDR2 (germline): MDHEN, SYDVKM. With 4 bases clipped from V and 10 bases from J, the junction kept 6 bases outside the gene matches.

V is TRBV9 and J is TRBJ1-1; D is possibly TRBD1 (5 bases). Trimming stripped 4 bases from V and 1 base from J, with 14 bases between. There are 15 residues in the CDR3. Germline V gene sequence: CDR1 SGDLS, CDR2 YYNGEE. Written as DNA, the CDR3 is TGTGCCAGCAGCCCCCAGGGCGCTGGGAACACTGAAGCTTTCTTT. Translated, it gives CASSPQGAGNTEAFF.

A single count supports this clone. This chain uses TRBV19 with TRBJ1-5, with 8 bases lining up with TRBD1. Germline lookup yields CDR1 LNHDA and CDR2 SQIVND (reference sequence). The CDR3 contains 16 residues. With V trimmed by 10 bases and J by 9 bases, 20 bases remained unmatched. The CDR3 protein is CAISRGGQAAYGPQHF. In DNA, the CDR3 is TGTGCCATCAGCAGGGGGGGACAGGCCGCCTATGGGCCCCAGCATTTT.

The J gene is TRBJ1-4, the V gene TRBV11-2; 8 nucleotides match TRBD1. Germline V gene sequence: CDR1 SGHAT, CDR2 FQNNGV. The ends lost 3 bases at V and 8 bases at J; junction bases unmatched: 11. This CDR3 has 16 residues. The CDR3 region has the DNA TGTGCCAGCAGCTTTTCCCTCGGACAGGGAGAAGAAAAACTGTTTTTT. Translating gives CASSFSLGQGEEKLFF.

The J gene is TRBJ2-5, the V gene TRBV25-1, with D possibly TRBD2 on 5 matching bases. The CDR3 totals 14 residues. Germline V gene lookup returns CDR1 MGHDK and CDR2 SYGVNS. The ends were cut back, 4 bases at V and 3 bases at J, with 12 bases in the middle. CDR3 sequence reads: CASSVEGLEETQYF. CDR3 nucleotide sequence: TGTGCCAGCAGTGTTGAGGGCCTTGAAGAGACCCAGTACTTC. The complete variable domain, with remaining parts taken from reference TRBV25-1 and TRBJ2-5, reads EADIYQTPRYLVIGTGKKITLECSQTMGHDKMYWYQQDPGMELHLIHYSYGVNSTEKGDLSSESTVSRIRTEHFPLTLESARPSHTSQYLCASSVEGLEETQYFGPGTRLLVL.

This chain joins TRBV11-3 and TRBJ1-1; D is perhaps TRBD1 (6 bases). Between the trimmed V and J ends, which lost 6 bases and 1 base, there was a span of 12 bases. CDR3 size: 14 residues. Germline V gene lookup returns CDR1 SGHNT and CDR2 YENEEA. The DNA of the CDR3 is TGTGCCAGCAGTTACCAGGGGACGAACACTGAAGCTTTCTTT. It encodes CASSYQGTNTEAFF.

This clone has more than one count but fewer than ten. The genes are TRBV18 and TRBJ1-3; D ambiguous. Per germline, CDR1 KGHSH and CDR2 LQKENI. This CDR3 is 14 amino acids long. Trimming took 5 bases from V and 0 from J, leaving 8 bases between them. CDR3 sequence reads: CASSTEGSGNTIYF. DNA of the CDR3: TGTGCCAGCTCAACGGAGGGCTCTGGAAACACCATATATTTT.

The table lists this clone with a count of one. The V gene is TRBV9, the J gene TRBJ1-3; D might be TRBD1 (5 bases). V was trimmed by 2 bases and J by 9 bases, leaving 18 bases between them. Germline lookup yields CDR1 SGDLS and CDR2 YYNGEE. The CDR3 totals 15 residues. CDR3 loop: CASSVRDGAGGTIYF. The CDR3 DNA sequence: TGTGCCAGCAGCGTCCGGGACGGTGCCGGTGGCACCATATATTTT. Together with reference TRBV9 and TRBJ1-3, the CDR3 gives the full variable domain: DSGVTQTPKHLITATGQRVTLRCSPRSGDLSVYWYQQSLDQGLQFLIQYYNGEERAKGNILERFSAQQFPDLHSELNLSSLELGDSALYFCASSVRDGAGGTIYFGEGSWLTVV.

The rearrangement links TRBV11-2 to TRBJ2-1, with D uncertain. Germline V gene data show CDR1 as SGHAT and CDR2 as FQNNGV. The CDR3 sequence is 14 residues long. Trimming took 5 bases from V and 6 from J, leaving 14 bases between them. The chain's CDR3 is CASSPQRLSNEQFF. The DNA for the CDR3 is TGTGCCAGCAGCCCACAACGACTTTCCAATGAGCAGTTCTTC.

The V and J genes are TRBV6-1 and TRBJ1-4; 9 nucleotides align to TRBD1. Germline V gene data show CDR1 as MNHNS and CDR2 as SASEGT. V lost 5 bases and J lost 6; bases outside the gene matches: 4. This CDR3 has 14 residues. In DNA form, the CDR3 reads TGTGCCAGCAGTTCAACAGGGGGCGATGAAAAACTGTTTTTT. Translation gives CASSSTGGDEKLFF.

The V call is TRBV11-1, the J call TRBJ2-3; D may be TRBD2 (6 bases). The CDR3 consists of 16 residues. V was cut by 5 bases and J by 1 base, with 16 bases left in between. Germline V gene data show CDR1 as SGHAT and CDR2 as FQDESV (reference sequence). The CDR3 region is CASSETSKGRTDTQYF. The CDR3 DNA sequence: TGTGCCAGCAGCGAGACTAGTAAGGGACGCACAGATACGCAGTATTTT. Using reference TRBV11-1 and TRBJ2-3 for the parts outside the CDR3, the full variable domain is EAEVAQSPRYKITEKSQAVAFWCDPISGHATLYWYRQILGQGPELLVQFQDESVVDDSQLPKDRFSAERLKGVDSTLKIQPAELGDSAMYLCASSETSKGRTDTQYFGPGTRLTVL.

The rearrangement links TRBV10-3 to TRBJ2-7, with TRBD1 matching 8 bases. The CDR3 extends over 14 amino acids. V lost 5 bases to trimming and J lost 4 bases; unmatched junction nucleotides: 7. CDR1 and CDR2 (germline): ENHRY, SYGVKD. In nucleotides, the CDR3 is TGTGCCATCAGTCGTCAGGGGGCCACGTACGAGCAGTACTTC. Protein product: CAISRQGATYEQYF.